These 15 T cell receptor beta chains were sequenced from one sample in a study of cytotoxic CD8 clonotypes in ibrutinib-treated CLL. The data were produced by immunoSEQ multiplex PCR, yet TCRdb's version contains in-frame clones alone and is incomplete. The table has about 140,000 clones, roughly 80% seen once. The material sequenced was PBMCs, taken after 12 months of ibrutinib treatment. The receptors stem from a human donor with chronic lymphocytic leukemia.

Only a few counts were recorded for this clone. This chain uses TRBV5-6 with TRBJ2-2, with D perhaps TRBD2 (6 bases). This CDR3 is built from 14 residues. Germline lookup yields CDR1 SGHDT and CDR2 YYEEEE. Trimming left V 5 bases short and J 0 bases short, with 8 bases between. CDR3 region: CASRWRANTGELFF. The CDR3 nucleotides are TGTGCCAGCAGATGGAGGGCGAACACCGGGGAGCTGTTTTTT. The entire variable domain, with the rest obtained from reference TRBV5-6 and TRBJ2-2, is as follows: DAGVTQSPTHLIKTRGQQVTLRCSPKSGHDTVSWYQQALGQGPQFIFQYYEEEERQRGNFPDRFSGHQFPNYSSELNVNALLLGDSALYLCASRWRANTGELFFGEGSRLTVL.

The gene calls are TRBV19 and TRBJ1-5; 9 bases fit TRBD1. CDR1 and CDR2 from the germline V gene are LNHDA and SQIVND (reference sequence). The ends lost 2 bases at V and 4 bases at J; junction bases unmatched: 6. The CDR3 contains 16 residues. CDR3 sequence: CASSIPWDRENQPQHF. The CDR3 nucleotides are TGTGCCAGTAGTATACCTTGGGACAGGGAGAATCAGCCCCAGCATTTT.

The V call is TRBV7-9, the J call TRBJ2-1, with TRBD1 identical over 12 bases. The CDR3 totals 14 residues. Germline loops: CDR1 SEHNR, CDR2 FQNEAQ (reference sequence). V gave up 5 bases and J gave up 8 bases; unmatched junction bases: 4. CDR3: CASSLGTGGYEQFF. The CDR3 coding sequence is TGTGCCAGCAGCCTCGGGACAGGGGGCTATGAGCAGTTCTTC.

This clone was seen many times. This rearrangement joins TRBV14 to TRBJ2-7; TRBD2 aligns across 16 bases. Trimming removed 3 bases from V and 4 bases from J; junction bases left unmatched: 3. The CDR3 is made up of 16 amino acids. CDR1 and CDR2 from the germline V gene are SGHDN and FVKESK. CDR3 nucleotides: TGTGCCAGCAGCCAGGGACTAGCGGGAGGGGGTTACGAGCAGTACTTC. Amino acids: CASSQGLAGGGYEQYF.

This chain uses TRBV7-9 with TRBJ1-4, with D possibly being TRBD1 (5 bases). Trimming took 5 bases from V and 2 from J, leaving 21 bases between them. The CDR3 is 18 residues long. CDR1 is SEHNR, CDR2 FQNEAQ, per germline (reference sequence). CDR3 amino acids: CASSPRQGRPTTNEKLFF. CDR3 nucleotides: TGTGCCAGCAGCCCCCGTCAGGGACGACCAACTACTAATGAAAAACTGTTTTTT.

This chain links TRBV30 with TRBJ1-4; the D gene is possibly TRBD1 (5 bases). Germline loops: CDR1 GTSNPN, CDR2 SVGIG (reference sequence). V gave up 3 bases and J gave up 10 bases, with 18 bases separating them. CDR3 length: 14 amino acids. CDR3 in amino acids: CAWSPYRIGAKLFF. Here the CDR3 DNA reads TGTGCCTGGAGCCCGTACAGGATCGGGGCAAAACTGTTTTTT.

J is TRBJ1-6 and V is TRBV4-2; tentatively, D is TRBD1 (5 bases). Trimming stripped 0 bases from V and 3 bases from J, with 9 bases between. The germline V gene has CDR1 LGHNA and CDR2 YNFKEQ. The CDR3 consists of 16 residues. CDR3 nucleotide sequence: TGTGCCAGCAGCCAAGAGACGGGGGTCTATAATTCACCCCTCCACTTT. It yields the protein CASSQETGVYNSPLHF.

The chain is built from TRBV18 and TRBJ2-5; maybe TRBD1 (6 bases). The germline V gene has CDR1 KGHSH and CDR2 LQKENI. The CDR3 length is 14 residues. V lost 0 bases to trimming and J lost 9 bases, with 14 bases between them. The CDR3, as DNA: TGTGCCAGCTCACCACCGTCAGGGGAATGGGCCCAGTACTTC. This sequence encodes CASSPPSGEWAQYF.

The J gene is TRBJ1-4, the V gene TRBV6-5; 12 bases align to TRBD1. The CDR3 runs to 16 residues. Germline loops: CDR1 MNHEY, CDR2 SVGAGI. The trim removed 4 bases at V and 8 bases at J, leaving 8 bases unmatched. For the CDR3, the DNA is TGTGCCAGCAGTTCACGTCGGGACAGGGGGCGGGAAAAACTGTTTTTT. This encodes CASSSRRDRGREKLFF.

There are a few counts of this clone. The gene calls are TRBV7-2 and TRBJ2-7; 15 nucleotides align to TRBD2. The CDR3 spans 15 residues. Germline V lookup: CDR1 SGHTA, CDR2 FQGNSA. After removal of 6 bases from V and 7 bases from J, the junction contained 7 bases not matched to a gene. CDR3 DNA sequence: TGTGCCAGCAGATCCGGACTAGCGGGAGGGTGGGAGCAGTACTTC. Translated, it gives CASRSGLAGGWEQYF. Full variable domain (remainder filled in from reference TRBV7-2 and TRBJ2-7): GAGVSQSPSNKVTEKGKDVELRCDPISGHTALYWYRQSLGQGLEFLIYFQGNSAPDKSGLPSDRFSAERTGGSVSTLTIQRTQQEDSAVYLCASRSGLAGGWEQYFGPGTRLTVT.

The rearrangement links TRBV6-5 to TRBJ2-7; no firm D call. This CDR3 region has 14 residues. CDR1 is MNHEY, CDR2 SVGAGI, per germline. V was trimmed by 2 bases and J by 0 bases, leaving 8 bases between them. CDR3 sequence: CASSYQASSYEQYF. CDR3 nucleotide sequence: TGTGCCAGCAGTTACCAGGCGAGCTCCTACGAGCAGTACTTC.

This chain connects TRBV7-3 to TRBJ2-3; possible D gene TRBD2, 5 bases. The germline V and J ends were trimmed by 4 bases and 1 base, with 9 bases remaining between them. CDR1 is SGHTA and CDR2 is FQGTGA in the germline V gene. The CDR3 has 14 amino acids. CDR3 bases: TGTGCCAGCAGCTCCGAGGAGGGCACAGATACGCAGTATTTT. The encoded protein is CASSSEEGTDTQYF.

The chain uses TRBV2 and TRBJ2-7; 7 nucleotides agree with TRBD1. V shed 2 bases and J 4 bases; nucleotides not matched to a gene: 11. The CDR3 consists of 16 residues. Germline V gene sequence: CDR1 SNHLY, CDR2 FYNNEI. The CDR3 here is CASSESPGQLNYEQYF. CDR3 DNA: TGTGCCAGCAGTGAATCCCCGGGACAGCTAAATTACGAGCAGTACTTC.

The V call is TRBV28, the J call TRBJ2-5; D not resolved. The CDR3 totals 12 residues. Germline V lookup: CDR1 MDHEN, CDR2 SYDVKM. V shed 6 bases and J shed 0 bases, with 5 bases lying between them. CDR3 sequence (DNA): TGTGCCAGCAGCTGGTACCAAGAGACCCAGTACTTC. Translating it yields CASSWYQETQYF.

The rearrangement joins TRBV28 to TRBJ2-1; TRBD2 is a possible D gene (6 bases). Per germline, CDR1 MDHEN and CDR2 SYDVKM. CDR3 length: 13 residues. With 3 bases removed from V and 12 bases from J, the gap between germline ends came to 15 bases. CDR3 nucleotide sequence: TGTGCCAGCAGTTTTGATCCGCTGGGGGGGCAGTTCTTC. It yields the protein CASSFDPLGGQFF.